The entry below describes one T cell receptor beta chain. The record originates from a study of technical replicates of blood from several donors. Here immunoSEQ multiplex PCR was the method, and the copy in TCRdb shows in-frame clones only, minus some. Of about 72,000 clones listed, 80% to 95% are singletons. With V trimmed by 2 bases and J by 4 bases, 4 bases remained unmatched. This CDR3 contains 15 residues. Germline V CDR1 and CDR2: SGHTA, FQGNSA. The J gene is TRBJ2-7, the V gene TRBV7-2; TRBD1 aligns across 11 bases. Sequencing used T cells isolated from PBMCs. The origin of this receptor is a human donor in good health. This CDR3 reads CASSLRTGGEYEQYF. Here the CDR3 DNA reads TGTGCCAGCAGCTTAAGGACAGGGGGCGAATACGAGCAGTACTTC. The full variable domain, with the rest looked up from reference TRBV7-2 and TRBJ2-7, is GAGVSQSPSNKVTEKGKDVELRCDPISGHTALYWYRQSLGQGLEFLIYFQGNSAPDKSGLPSDRFSAERTGGSVSTLTIQRTQQEDSAVYLCASSLRTGGEYEQYFGPGTRLTVT.